This T cell receptor (beta chain) was found in a study of blood T cell repertoires in COVID-19. Here immunoSEQ multiplex PCR was the method, and the copy in TCRdb shows in-frame clones only, minus some. The table lists around 190,000 clones, more than 80% of them singletons. The CDR3 runs to 15 residues. The germline gives CDR1 MNHEY, CDR2 SMNVEV (reference sequence). The V gene end was trimmed by 5 bases and the J gene end by 9 bases; junction bases not matched to a gene: 8. V and J are TRBV27 and TRBJ2-3; 13 bases map to TRBD2. The material sequenced was PBMCs or T cells enriched from blood (not recorded which). This sequence was found in a man aged 35-49 years who had recovered from COVID-19. The CDR3 spells CASSPRTSGSGTQYF. DNA of the CDR3: TGTGCCAGCAGTCCCCGGACTAGCGGGAGTGGAACGCAGTATTTT.